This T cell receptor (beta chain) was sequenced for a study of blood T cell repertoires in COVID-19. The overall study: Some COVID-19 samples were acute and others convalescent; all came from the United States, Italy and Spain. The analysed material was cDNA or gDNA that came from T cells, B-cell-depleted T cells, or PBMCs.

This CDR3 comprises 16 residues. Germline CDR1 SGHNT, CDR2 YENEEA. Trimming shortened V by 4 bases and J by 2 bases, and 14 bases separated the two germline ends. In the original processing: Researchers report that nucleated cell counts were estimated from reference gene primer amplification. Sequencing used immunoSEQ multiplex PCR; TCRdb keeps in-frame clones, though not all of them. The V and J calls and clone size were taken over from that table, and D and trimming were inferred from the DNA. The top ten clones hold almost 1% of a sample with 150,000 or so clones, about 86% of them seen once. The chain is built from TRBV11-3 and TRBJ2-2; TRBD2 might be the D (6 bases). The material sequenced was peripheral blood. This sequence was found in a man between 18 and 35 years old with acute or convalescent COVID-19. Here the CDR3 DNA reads TGTGCCAGCAGCTCCTCGTGGGGGACTAACACCGGGGAGCTGTTTTTT. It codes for CASSSSWGTNTGELFF.